This T cell receptor beta chain comes out of a study of identifying expanded T cells in peripheral blood. Overall study findings and caveats: Variance in clone template counts between approximately two-week samples significantly increased with total template count across all healthy donors. Technical replicates showed about 1.1 changed clones; approximately 2 weeks roughly 16; four weeks 19.

During the collection period, no donor immune events like infections were recorded. Germline assignment: CDR1 SGHNT and CDR2 YYREEE (reference sequence). CDR3 size: 15 residues. V lost 0 bases and J lost 4, with 11 bases in between. Here immunoSEQ multiplex PCR was the method, and the copy in TCRdb shows in-frame clones only, minus some. The data show about 74,000 clones, just under 85% seen once. Notes on this clone: The antigen is undetermined.

V and J are TRBV5-4 and TRBJ2-1; D not certain. What was sequenced was blood. The TCR originated in a person aged 18 to 70 in good health. CDR3 in DNA: TGTGCCAGCAGCTTGGACATGGAAGCATACAATGAGCAGTTCTTC. Translated, it gives CASSLDMEAYNEQFF.